One TCR beta chain is described in this entry. Its antigen is undetermined. Since all of the isolated RNA was reverse transcribed, expressed TCRB transcripts were what got sequenced. Clones were read by immunoSEQ multiplex PCR, and TCRdb kept only the in-frame ones, dropping some. The repertoire holds 860,000 or so clones, with 15% to 20% as singletons. This entry comes from a study of beta chain features in type 1 diabetes. At the level of the study: Healthy donors and patients showed comparable age, gender and cell yields. The study, taken as a whole, reports: More deletions and fewer insertions at VDJ junctions were seen in type 1 diabetes patients. The similarity of naive, central memory and Treg TCRB repertoires appeared greater among patients than among healthy donors. Significant though moderate, a shortening of TCRB CDR3s appeared in all four CD4+ subsets of Type 1 diabetes patients.

The J segment lost 3 bases and the V segment lost 0 bases, leaving 5 bases of the junction unmatched. Germline V gene sequence: CDR1 SGHTA, CDR2 FQGNSA. The CDR3 extends over 16 amino acids. Sequencing was done on a sample of naive CD4+ T cells from blood. This chain links TRBV7-2 with TRBJ2-1; 7 bases fit TRBD1. This clonotype was obtained from a woman under 30 in good health. Here the CDR3 DNA reads TGTGCCAGCAGCTTAGCTGGGGCAGGGGGCTACAATGAGCAGTTCTTC. Translating it yields CASSLAGAGGYNEQFF.